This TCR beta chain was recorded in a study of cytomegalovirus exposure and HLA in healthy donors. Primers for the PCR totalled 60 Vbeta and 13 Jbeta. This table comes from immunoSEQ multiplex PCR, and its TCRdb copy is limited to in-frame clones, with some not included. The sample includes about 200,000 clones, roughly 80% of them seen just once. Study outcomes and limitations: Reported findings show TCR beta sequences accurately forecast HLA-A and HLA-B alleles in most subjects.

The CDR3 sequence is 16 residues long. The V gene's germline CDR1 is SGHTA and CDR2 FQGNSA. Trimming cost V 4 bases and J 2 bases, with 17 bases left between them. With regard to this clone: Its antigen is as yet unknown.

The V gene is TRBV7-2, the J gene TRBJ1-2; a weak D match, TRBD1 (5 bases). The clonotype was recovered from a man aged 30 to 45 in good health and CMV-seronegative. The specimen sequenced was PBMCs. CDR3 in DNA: TGTGCCAGCAGCTCCTTCGGAGACAGCTTCAACTATGGCTACACCTTC. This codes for CASSSFGDSFNYGYTF. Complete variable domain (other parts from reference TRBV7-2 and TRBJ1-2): GAGVSQSPSNKVTEKGKDVELRCDPISGHTALYWYRQSLGQGLEFLIYFQGNSAPDKSGLPSDRFSAERTGGSVSTLTIQRTQQEDSAVYLCASSSFGDSFNYGYTFGSGTRLTVV.